The entry that follows covers one TCR beta chain sequence. CDR3 length: 14 amino acids. V lost 4 bases and J 4 bases, leaving 16 bases between the germline ends. CDR1 and CDR2 from the germline V gene are SQVTM and ANQGSEA. This specimen comes from a study of blood T cell repertoires in COVID-19. Study-wide background: Nucleic acid was either cDNA or gDNA, and it came from T cells, B-cell-depleted T cells, or PBMCs.

Measured with immunoSEQ multiplex PCR; TCRdb has only the in-frame clones, and not every one. The sample lists around 130,000 clones, about 88% occurring once. Sequences were obtained from peripheral blood. The sequence came from a man aged 50-59 years with active COVID-19. The chain joins TRBV29-1 to TRBJ2-5; D is perhaps TRBD2 (5 bases). In DNA, the CDR3 is TGCAGCGTTGGACCCCAGGCGGCGGGAGAGACCCAGTACTTC. It translates to CSVGPQAAGETQYF.